This record looks at one T cell receptor (beta chain) sequence and its context. The data derive from a study of PD-1 blockade in classical Hodgkin lymphoma. Study-level information: Every 2 weeks, patients had 3 mg/kg nivolumab intravenously.

Documented time point: cycle 4 day 1 (C4D1), after more than 5 weeks of nivolumab. In every patient, relapse followed autologous stem cell transplantation, while exposure to brentuximab vedotin differed. Relapsed/refractory classical Hodgkin lymphoma patients had complete, partial or progressive responses. Generated by immunoSEQ multiplex PCR, the TCRdb table keeps only in-frame clones and is missing some. The sample records about 7,000 clones, over 70% being singletons. The CDR3 is 12 amino acids. Germline CDR1 and CDR2: SGHTA and FQGNSA. The V and J ends lost 1 base and 10 bases respectively, with 10 bases between them.

This sequence was found in a human donor with classical Hodgkin lymphoma. The sequenced sample was peripheral blood mononuclear cells (PBMCs), obtained before the fourth cycle of nivolumab. This chain connects TRBV7-2 to TRBJ1-1; D gene ambiguous. The CDR3 DNA is TGTGCCAGCAGCTTAGACCAAACCGCAGCTTTCTTT. Translated, it gives CASSLDQTAAFF.